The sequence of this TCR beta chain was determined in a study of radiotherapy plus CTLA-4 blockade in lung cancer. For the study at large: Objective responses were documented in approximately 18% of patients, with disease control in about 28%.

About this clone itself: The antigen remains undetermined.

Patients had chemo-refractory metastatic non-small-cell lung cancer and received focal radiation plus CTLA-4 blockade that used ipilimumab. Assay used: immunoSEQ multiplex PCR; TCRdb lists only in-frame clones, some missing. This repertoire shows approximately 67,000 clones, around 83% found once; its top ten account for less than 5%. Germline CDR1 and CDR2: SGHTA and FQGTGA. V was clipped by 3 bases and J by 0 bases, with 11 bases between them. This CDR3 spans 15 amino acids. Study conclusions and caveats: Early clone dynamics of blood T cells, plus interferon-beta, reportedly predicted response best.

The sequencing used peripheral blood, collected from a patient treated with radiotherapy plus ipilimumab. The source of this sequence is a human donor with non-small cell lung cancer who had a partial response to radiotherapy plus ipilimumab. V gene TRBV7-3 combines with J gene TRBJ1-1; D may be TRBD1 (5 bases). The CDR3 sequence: CASSFQGVMNTEAFF. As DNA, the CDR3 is TGTGCCAGCAGCTTCCAGGGTGTCATGAACACTGAAGCTTTCTTT.